The present T cell receptor (beta chain) was sequenced within a study of regulatory T cells in long-lasting Graves disease. The sample's time point: persistent/refractory GD, antithyroid drugs over 5 years with positive TRAb. From RNA extracted from PBMCs, the TCR library was made. An endocrinology department in Xi'an, China, supplied the patients. Collection of peripheral blood (approximately 9 milliliters) was done using EDTA tubes. The length of the CDR3 is 14 residues. V was cut by 6 bases and J by 8 bases, with 19 bases left in between. CDR1 and CDR2 (germline): MNHNS, SASEGT. For TCR beta, libraries came from iRepertoire HTBI primers and Arm-PCR of CDR3 regions. As processed by the authors: Looking across samples, the authors found roughly 58 TRBV and approximately 13 TRBJ segments. MiXCR, run by TCRdb on the multiplex PCR reads, gives a single entry per CDR3 protein. TCRdb, not the original authors, processed these V and J calls. The data contain about 300,000 distinct CDR3 sequences, 20% to 25% of them singletons.

This clonotype has at least ten counts. The chain is built from TRBV6-1 and TRBJ1-2; D might be TRBD1 (6 bases). This receptor was taken from a female donor with Graves disease. Sequenced material: peripheral blood mononuclear cells (PBMCs), taken when the disease was refractory, from a patient treated with antithyroid drugs. CDR3 nucleotides: TGTGCCAGCAGAACAAGGGGGGGTGTTACGGGCTACACCTTC. This encodes CASRTRGGVTGYTF.